Shown below are 8 T cell receptor beta chains from a single sample sequenced in a study of radiation and T cells in renal cell carcinoma. Profiling relied on immunoSEQ multiplex PCR, and the TCRdb table lists in-frame clones only, not all of them. The data show about 130,000 clones, with around nine tenths seen just once and 5.5% to 6.5% held by the top ten. Time point noted: blood 2 weeks post-SBRT. Treatment: 15 Gy SBRT to primary tumor, nephrectomy 4 weeks later. The source was blood, collected from a patient whose treatment included radiotherapy and nephrectomy. Receptor source: a woman between 70 and 85 years old with renal cell carcinoma.

This chain links TRBV18 with TRBJ2-2; no reliable D call. CDR3 length equals 16 residues. The V end lost 4 bases, the J end lost 5 bases, and 17 bases lay between the germline ends. CDR1 is KGHSH, CDR2 LQKENI, per germline. DNA of the CDR3: TGTGCCAGCTCACTAAAACCTCCAGTGCCGACCGGGGAGCTGTTTTTT. This codes for CASSLKPPVPTGELFF.

CDR3 coding DNA: TGCGCCAGCAGCCAAGGAGGGACTGACTACGAGCAGTACTTC. This sequence encodes CASSQGGTDYEQYF. The V call is TRBV4-1, the J call TRBJ2-7; TRBD2 is a possible D gene (6 bases). The V gene's germline CDR1 is MGHRA and CDR2 YSYEKL. The CDR3 is 14 amino acids. V dropped 1 base and J dropped 3 bases, with 10 bases sitting between them.

The rearrangement uses TRBV6-1 and TRBJ1-6; D gene ambiguous. Germline CDR1 MNHNS, CDR2 SASEGT. This CDR3 is built from 13 residues. V lost 8 bases and J lost 3, with 8 bases in between. The CDR3 loop is CASVRDYNSPLHF. DNA for the CDR3: TGTGCCAGCGTCCGGGACTATAATTCACCCCTCCACTTT.

CDR3 sequence reads: CAISSDRVLDGYTF. The CDR3 DNA reads TGTGCCATCAGCTCCGACAGGGTACTTGATGGCTACACCTTC. The rearrangement links TRBV10-3 to TRBJ1-2, with 7 bases that match TRBD1. V lost 6 bases and J lost 6; bases outside the gene matches: 10. Germline V CDR1 and CDR2: ENHRY, SYGVKD. This CDR3 contains 14 residues.

V and J are TRBV11-2 and TRBJ1-6, with D perhaps TRBD1 (5 bases). The germline V gene encodes CDR1 SGHAT and CDR2 FQNNGV. Trimming cost V 2 bases and J 8 bases, with 10 bases left between them. The CDR3 contains 14 residues. CDR3 coding DNA: TGTGCCAGCAGCTTAAACCGGGGGGATTCACCCCTCCACTTT. It yields the protein CASSLNRGDSPLHF. Using reference TRBV11-2 and TRBJ1-6 for the parts outside the CDR3, the full variable domain is EAGVAQSPRYKIIEKRQSVAFWCNPISGHATLYWYQQILGQGPKLLIQFQNNGVVDDSQLPKDRFSAERLKGVDSTLKIQPAKLEDSAVYLCASSLNRGDSPLHFGNGTRLTVT.

This clone appeared a single time. The chain is built from TRBV5-4 and TRBJ1-1; 8 bases align to TRBD1. Germline-derived CDR1 and CDR2 are SGHNT and YYREEE (reference sequence). The CDR3 spans 15 residues. The J segment lost 5 bases and the V segment lost 4 bases, leaving 10 bases of the junction unmatched. Here the CDR3 DNA reads TGTGCCAGCAGCCCCCCGACAGGGGAGAATACTGAAGCTTTCTTT. It translates to CASSPPTGENTEAFF.

The genes are TRBV4-2 and TRBJ2-3; 12 positions agree with TRBD2. The CDR3 consists of 17 residues. V was pared by 0 bases and J by 5 bases, with 6 bases of the junction left unmatched. From germline, CDR1 is LGHNA and CDR2 YNFKEQ. CDR3: CASSQEGLAGLRDTQYF. The CDR3 DNA sequence: TGTGCCAGCAGCCAAGAGGGACTAGCGGGCTTAAGAGATACGCAGTATTTT.

V and J are TRBV11-1 and TRBJ1-1, with 8 bases that match TRBD1. Losses at the gene ends were 5 bases for V and 5 bases for J; bases not matched to a gene: 7. This CDR3 comprises 14 residues. CDR1 and CDR2 (germline): SGHAT, FQDESV (reference sequence). The CDR3 DNA follows: TGTGCCAGCAGCCAGTGGACAGGGATGACTGAAGCTTTCTTT. It is translated as CASSQWTGMTEAFF.